The clone carrying this TCR beta chain was seen a handful of times. The trim removed 6 bases at V and 1 base at J, leaving 6 bases unmatched. CDR3 length: 15 amino acids. CDR1 and CDR2 from the germline V gene are MNHEY and SVGAGI. This entry comes from a study of Ad26.COV2.S vaccination and SARS-CoV-2 variants. This table comes from immunoSEQ multiplex PCR, and its TCRdb copy is limited to in-frame clones, with some not included. The sample yields about 180,000 clones, approximately 90% seen once. The rearrangement joins TRBV6-5 to TRBJ2-3; 8 bases line up with TRBD1. Material: peripheral blood, obtained after recovery from COVID-19. The source is a human donor who had recovered from COVID-19. In DNA form, the CDR3 reads TGTGCCAGCAGCCCAGGACAGGGTCGCACAGATACGCAGTATTTT. Translated, it gives CASSPGQGRTDTQYF.